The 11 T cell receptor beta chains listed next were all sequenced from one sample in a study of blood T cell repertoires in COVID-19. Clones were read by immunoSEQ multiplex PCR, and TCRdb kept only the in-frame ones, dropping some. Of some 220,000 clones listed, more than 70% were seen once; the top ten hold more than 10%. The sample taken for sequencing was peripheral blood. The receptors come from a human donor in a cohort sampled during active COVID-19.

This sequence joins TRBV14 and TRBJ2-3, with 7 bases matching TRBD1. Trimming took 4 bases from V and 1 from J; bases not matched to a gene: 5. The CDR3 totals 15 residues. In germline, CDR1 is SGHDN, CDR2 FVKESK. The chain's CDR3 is CASSLPGQRTDTQYF. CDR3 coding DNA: TGTGCCAGCAGCCTTCCGGGACAGCGCACAGATACGCAGTATTTT.

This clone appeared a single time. This CDR3 reads CASSPWTRRASSYEQYF. The CDR3 DNA sequence: TGTGCCAGCTCACCTTGGACTCGGAGGGCTTCTTCCTACGAGCAGTACTTC. The V call is TRBV18, the J call TRBJ2-7, with D maybe TRBD2 (6 bases). Germline V lookup: CDR1 KGHSH, CDR2 LQKENI. The CDR3 has 17 amino acids. The ends were cut back, 3 bases at V and 1 base at J, with 19 bases in the middle.

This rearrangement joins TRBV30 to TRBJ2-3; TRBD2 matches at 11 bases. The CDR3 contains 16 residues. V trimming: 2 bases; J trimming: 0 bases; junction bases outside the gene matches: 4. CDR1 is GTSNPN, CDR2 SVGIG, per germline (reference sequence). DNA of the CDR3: TGTGCCTGGAGTCCACCTAGCGGGGGGAGCACAGATACGCAGTATTTT. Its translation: CAWSPPSGGSTDTQYF. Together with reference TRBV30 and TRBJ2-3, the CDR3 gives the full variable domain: SQTIHQWPATLVQPVGSPLSLECTVEGTSNPNLYWYRQAAGRGLQLLFYSVGIGQISSEVPQNLSASRPQDRQFILSSKKLLLSDSGFYLCAWSPPSGGSTDTQYFGPGTRLTVL.

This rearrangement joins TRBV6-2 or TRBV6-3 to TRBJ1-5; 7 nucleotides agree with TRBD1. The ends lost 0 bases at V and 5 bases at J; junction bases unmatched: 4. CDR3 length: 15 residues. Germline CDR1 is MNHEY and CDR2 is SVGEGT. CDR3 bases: TGTGCCAGCAGTTACTCAGGAGGGGGCCATCAGCCCCAGCATTTT. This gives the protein CASSYSGGGHQPQHF.

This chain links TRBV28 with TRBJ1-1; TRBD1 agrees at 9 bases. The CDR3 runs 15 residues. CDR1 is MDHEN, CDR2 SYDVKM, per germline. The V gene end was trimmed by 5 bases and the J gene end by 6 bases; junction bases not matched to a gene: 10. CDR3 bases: TGTGCCAGCAGTCCGAGGGGACAGGGTACGCCTGAAGCTTTCTTT. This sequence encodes CASSPRGQGTPEAFF. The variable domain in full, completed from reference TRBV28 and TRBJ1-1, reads DVKVTQSSRYLVKRTGEKVFLECVQDMDHENMFWYRQDPGLGLRLIYFSYDVKMKEKGDIPEGYSVSREKKERFSLILESASTNQTSMYLCASSPRGQGTPEAFFGQGTRLTVV.

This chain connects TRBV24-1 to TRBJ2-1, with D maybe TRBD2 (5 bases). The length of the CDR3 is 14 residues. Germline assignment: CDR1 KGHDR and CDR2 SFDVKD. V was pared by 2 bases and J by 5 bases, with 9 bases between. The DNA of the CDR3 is TGTGCCACCAGTGATTCCGGGATCCACAATGAGCAGTTCTTC. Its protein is CATSDSGIHNEQFF.

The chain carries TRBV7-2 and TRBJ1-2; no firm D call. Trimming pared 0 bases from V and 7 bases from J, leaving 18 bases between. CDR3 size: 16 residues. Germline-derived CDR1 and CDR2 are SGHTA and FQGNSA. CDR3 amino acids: CASSLATAPPGVGYTF. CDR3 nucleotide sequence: TGTGCCAGCAGCTTAGCCACAGCACCCCCCGGGGTTGGCTACACCTTC.

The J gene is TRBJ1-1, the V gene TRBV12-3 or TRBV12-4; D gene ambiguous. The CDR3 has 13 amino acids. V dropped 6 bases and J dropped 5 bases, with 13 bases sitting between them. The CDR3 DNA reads TGTGCCAGCAGCCCCGGCCTGAGGACTGAAGCTTTCTTT. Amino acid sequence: CASSPGLRTEAFF.

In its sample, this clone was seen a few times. The CDR3 nucleotides read TGTGCCAGCAGCGCACCGGGACAGGGGATTTTAAAGTTCTATGGCTACACCTTC. Amino acid sequence: CASSAPGQGILKFYGYTF. The chain combines TRBV5-6 with TRBJ1-2, with TRBD1 matching over 10 bases. The CDR3 is 18 amino acids. Germline trimming cut 4 bases from V and 4 bases from J; bases unmatched to any gene: 16. The germline V gene encodes CDR1 SGHDT and CDR2 YYEEEE. Combining the CDR3 with reference TRBV5-6 and TRBJ1-2 gives the whole variable domain DAGVTQSPTHLIKTRGQQVTLRCSPKSGHDTVSWYQQALGQGPQFIFQYYEEEERQRGNFPDRFSGHQFPNYSSELNVNALLLGDSALYLCASSAPGQGILKFYGYTFGSGTRLTVV.

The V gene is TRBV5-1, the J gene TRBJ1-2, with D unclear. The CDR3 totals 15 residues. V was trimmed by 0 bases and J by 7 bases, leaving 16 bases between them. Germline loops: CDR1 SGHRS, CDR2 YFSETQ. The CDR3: CASSLAGDGLSGYTF. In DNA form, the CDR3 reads TGCGCCAGCAGCTTGGCCGGAGACGGCCTTAGTGGCTACACCTTC.

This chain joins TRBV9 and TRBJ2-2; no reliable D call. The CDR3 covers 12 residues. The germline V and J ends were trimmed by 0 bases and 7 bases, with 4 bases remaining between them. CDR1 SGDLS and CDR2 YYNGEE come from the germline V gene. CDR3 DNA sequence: TGTGCCAGCAGCGTAGACGGCGGGGAGCTGTTTTTT. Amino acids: CASSVDGGELFF.